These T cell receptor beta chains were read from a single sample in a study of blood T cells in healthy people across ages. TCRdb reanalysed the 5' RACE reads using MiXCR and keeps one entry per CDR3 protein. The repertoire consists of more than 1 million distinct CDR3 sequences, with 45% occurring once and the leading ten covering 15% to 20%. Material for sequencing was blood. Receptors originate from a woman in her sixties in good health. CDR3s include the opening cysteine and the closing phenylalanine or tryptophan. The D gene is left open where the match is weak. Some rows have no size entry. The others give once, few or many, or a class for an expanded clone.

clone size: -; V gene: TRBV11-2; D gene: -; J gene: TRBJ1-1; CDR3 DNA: TGTGCCAGCAGCTCGGCCGGGCCCTACACTGAAGCTTTCTTT; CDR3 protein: CASSSAGPYTEAFF
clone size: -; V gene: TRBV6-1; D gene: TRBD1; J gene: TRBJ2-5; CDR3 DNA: TGTGCCAGCAGTAAGAGATCCGGGACAGCCCAAGAGACCCAGTACTTC; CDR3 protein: CASSKRSGTAQETQYF
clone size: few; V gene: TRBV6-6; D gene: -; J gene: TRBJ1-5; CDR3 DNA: TGTGCCAGCAGTTACTCTGGCGGGAATCAGCCCCAGCATTTT; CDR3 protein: CASSYSGGNQPQHF
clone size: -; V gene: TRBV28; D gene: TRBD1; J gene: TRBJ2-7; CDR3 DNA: TGTGCCAGCAGCACACCGGGGACAGGGAGCTCCTACGAGCAGTACTTC; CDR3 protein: CASSTPGTGSSYEQYF
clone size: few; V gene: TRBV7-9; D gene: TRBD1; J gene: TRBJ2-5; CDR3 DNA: TGTGCCAGCAGCCGACAGGGTGGGGAAGAGACCCAGTACTTC; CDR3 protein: CASSRQGGEETQYF
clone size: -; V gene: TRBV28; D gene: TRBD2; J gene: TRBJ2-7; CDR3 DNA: TGTGCCAGTCGGACTAGCCTTGAAACCTACCCCGTACTAGCGGGAGCTCACGAGCAGTACTTC; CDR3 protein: CASRTSLETYPVLAGAHEQYF
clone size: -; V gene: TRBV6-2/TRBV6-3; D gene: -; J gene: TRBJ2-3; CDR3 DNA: TGTGCCAGCAACCAGGGAGGCGGGACGCAGTATTTT; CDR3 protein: CASNQGGGTQYF
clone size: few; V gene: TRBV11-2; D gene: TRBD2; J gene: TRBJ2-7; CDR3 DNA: TGTGCCAGCAGGCTAGCGGGACCTTCCTCCTACGAGCAGTACTTC; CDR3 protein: CASRLAGPSSYEQYF
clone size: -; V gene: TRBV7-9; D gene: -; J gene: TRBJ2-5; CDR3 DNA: TGTGCCAGCAGCTTAGATCTGGGGGCGATTGGAGAGACCCAGTACTTC; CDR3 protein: CASSLDLGAIGETQYF
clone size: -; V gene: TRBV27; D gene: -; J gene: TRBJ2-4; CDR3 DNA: TGTGCCAGTCGCGGCCTTAAAAACATTCAGTACTTC; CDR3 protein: CASRGLKNIQYF
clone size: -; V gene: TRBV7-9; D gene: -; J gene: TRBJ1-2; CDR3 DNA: TGTGCCAGCAGCTTCCAGACAGGCACCTATGGCTACACCTTC; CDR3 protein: CASSFQTGTYGYTF
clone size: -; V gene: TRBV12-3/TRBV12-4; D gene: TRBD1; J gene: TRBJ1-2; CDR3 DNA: TGTGCCAGCAGTCCCCAGGGGGCCGGTGGCTACACCTTC; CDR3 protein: CASSPQGAGGYTF
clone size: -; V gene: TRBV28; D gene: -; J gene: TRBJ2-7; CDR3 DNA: TGTGCCAGCAGCCTCCAGGGAGTAACCTACGAGCAGTACTTC; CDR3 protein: CASSLQGVTYEQYF
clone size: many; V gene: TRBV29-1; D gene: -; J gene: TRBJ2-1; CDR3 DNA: TGCAGCGTTGAAGGTCTGAGCTCCTACAATGAGCAGTTCTTC; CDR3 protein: CSVEGLSSYNEQFF
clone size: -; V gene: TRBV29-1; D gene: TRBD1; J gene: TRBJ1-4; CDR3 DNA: TGCAGCGGGGGACAGATTAATGAAAAACTGTTTTTT; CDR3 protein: CSGGQINEKLFF
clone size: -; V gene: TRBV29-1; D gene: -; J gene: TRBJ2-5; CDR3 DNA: TGCAGCGGCAAGTCTAGTCAAGAGACCCAGTACTTC; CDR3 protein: CSGKSSQETQYF
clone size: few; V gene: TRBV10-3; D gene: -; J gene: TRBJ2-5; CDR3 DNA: TGTGCCATCAGTGGGCAGGCTGAGACCCAGTACTTC; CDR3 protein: CAISGQAETQYF
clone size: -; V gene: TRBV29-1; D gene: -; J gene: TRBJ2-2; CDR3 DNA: TGCAGCGTGCGGGTGACAGCGAACACCGGGGAGCTGTTTTTT; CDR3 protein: CSVRVTANTGELFF
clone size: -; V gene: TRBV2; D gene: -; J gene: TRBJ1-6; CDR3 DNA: TGTGCCAGCAGTGAATCTGGGGAACCCCTCCACTTT; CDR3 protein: CASSESGEPLHF
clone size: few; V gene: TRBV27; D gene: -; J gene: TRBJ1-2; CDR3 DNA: TGTGCCAGCAGTTTATCTCGCAGGGGCCATTTCTATGGCTACACCTTC; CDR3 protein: CASSLSRRGHFYGYTF
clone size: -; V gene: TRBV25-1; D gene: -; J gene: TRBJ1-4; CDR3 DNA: TGTGCCAGCAGTTCCCTCGATACAGCAACTAATGAAAAACTGTTTTTT; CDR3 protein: CASSSLDTATNEKLFF
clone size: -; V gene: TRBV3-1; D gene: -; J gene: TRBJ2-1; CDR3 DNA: TGTGCCAGCGGTAGGATTAGCAGCAATGGGCAGTTCTTC; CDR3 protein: CASGRISSNGQFF
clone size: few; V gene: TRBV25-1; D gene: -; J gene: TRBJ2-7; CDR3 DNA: TGTGCCACCCTCGTCAGACAGAGGGGGATTTTCGAGCAGTACTTC; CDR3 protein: CATLVRQRGIFEQYF
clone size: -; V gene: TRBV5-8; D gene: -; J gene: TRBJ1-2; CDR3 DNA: TGTGCCAGCAGCCCCGTCTCCCGGGCCCACACCTTC; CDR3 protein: CASSPVSRAHTF
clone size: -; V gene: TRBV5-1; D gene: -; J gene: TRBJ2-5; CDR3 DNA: TGCGCCAGCAGCGCCGGTGGACTTTCGGAGACCCAGTACTTC; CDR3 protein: CASSAGGLSETQYF
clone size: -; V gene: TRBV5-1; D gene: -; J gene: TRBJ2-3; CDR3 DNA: TGCGCCAGCAGCTTGGCCCTACAGATTAGCACAGATACGCAGTATTTT; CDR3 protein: CASSLALQISTDTQYF
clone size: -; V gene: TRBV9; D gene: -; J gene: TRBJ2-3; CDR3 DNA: TGTGCCAGCAGCGTAGACCTTAGCACAGATACGCAGTATTTT; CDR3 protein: CASSVDLSTDTQYF
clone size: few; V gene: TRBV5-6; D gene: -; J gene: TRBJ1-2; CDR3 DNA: TGTGCCAGCAGCTTGGGCTCTTGGGATGGCTACACCTTC; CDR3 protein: CASSLGSWDGYTF
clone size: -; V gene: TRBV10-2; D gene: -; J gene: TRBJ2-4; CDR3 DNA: TGCGCCAGCAGTAGCCTATTTGCCTACGGGCAGTACTTC; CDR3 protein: CASSSLFAYGQYF
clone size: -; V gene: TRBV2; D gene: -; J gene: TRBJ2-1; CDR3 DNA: TGTGCCAGCAGGGCCCCTAAGGGCGGTGAGCAGTTCTTC; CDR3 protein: CASRAPKGGEQFF
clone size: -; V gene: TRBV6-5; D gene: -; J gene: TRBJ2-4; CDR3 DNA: TGTGCCAGCACTTTGACTACCGATTACGAAAGAAACATTCAGTACTTC; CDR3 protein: CASTLTTDYERNIQYF
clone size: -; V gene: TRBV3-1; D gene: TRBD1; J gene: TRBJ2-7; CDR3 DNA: TGTGCCAGCAGCGGGACAGCGACGAGAGGCGAGCAGTACTTC; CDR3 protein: CASSGTATRGEQYF
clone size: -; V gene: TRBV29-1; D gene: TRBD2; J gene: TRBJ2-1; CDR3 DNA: TGCAGCGTGGGACTAGCGGAATACAATGAGCAGTTCTTC; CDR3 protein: CSVGLAEYNEQFF
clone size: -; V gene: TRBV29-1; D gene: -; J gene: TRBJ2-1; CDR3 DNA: TGCAGCGTTGAAGAGTACCCAAGGCAGTTCTTC; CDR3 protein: CSVEEYPRQFF
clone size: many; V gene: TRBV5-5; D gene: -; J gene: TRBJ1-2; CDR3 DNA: TGTGCCAGCAGCGTAATACCGGGACTTAACAACTATGGCTACACCTTC; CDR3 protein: CASSVIPGLNNYGYTF
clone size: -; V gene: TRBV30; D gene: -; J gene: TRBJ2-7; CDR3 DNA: TGTGCCTGGAGCCCAGACAGCTACGAGCAGTACTTC; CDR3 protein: CAWSPDSYEQYF
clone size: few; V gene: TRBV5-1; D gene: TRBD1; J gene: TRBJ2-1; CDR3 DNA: TGCGCCAGCAGCTACGGACAGGGCAATGAGCAGTTCTTC; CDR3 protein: CASSYGQGNEQFF
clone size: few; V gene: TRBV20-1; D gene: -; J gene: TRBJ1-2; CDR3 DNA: TGCAGTGCTATCTCTCCCGGCGTTCTAAGTGGCTACACCTTC; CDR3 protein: CSAISPGVLSGYTF
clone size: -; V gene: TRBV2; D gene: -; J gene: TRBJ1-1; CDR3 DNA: TGTGCCAGCAGTGGCCGGGGTCATACTGAAGCTTTCTTT; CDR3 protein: CASSGRGHTEAFF
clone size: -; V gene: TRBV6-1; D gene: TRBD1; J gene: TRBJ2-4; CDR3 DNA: TGTGCCAGCAGTGAAACGGTGACAGGGGTCGTGCAAAACATTCAGTACTTC; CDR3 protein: CASSETVTGVVQNIQYF
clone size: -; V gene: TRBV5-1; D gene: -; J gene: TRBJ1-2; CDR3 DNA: TGCGCCAGCAGCTTGGGGCAGGGCCCTAACTATGGCTACACCTTC; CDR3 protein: CASSLGQGPNYGYTF
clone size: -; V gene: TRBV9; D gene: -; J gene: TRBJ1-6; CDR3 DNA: TGTGCCAGCAGCGTAGCTTTGGAAGTGGGTTCACCCCTCCACTTT; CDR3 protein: CASSVALEVGSPLHF
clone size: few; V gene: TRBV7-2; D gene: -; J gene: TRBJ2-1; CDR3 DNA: TGTGCCAGCAGCCCCCTTGGCCTCCAGGGGTACAATGAGCAGTTCTTC; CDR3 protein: CASSPLGLQGYNEQFF
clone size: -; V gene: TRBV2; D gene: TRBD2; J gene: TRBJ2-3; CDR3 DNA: TGTGCCAGCTCGGGGGGAGGGCCAGTCATCGCCACAGATACGCAGTATTTT; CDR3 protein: CASSGGGPVIATDTQYF
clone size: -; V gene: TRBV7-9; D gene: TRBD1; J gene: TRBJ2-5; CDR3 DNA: TGTGCCAGCAGCCTGTCGGCCGGGACAGGCGAGGCAGAGACCCAGTACTTC; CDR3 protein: CASSLSAGTGEAETQYF
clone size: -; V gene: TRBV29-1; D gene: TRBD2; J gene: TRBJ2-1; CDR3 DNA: TGCAGCGTTGTGGGGACTACCCACAATGAGCAGTTCTTC; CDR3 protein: CSVVGTTHNEQFF
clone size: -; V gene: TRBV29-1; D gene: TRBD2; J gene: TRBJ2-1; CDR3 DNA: TGCACCTCTCTAGCGGGTTTGAATGAGCAGTTCTTC; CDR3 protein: CTSLAGLNEQFF
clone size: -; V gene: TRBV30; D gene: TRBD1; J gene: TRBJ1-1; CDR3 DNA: TGTGCCTGGACGACAGGGGGGAGAACTGAAGCTTTCTTT; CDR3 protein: CAWTTGGRTEAFF
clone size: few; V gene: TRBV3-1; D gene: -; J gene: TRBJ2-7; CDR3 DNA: TGTGCCAGCAGCCGAACGCAGTACGAGCAGTACTTC; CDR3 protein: CASSRTQYEQYF
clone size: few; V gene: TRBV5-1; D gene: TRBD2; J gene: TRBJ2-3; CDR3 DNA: TGCGCCAGCAGCCCTGGAGGGGCGGACAGGAGACTAGCGGATGGCACAGATACGCAGTATTTT; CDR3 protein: CASSPGGADRRLADGTDTQYF
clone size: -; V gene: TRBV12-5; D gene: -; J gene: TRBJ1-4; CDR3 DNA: TGTGCTAGTGGACTCGACACGTCTCCCGGGAAACTGTTTTTT; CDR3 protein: CASGLDTSPGKLFF
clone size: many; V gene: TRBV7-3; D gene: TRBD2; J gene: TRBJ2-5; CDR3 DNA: TGTGCCAGCAGCCGGGGGGGGAAAGAGACCCAGTACTTC; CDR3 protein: CASSRGGKETQYF
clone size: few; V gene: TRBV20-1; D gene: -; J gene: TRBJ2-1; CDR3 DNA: TGCAGTGCGCCGCAGGGTTTTGAGCAGTTCTTC; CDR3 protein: CSAPQGFEQFF
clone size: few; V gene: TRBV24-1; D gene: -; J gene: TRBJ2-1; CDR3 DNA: TGTGCCACCAGTGATTCCGGGGACAATGAGCAGTTCTTC; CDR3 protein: CATSDSGDNEQFF